This T cell receptor (beta chain) was recovered during a study of blood T cell repertoires in COVID-19. Looking at the study overall: Sources were T cells, B-cell-depleted T cells, or PBMCs; the material itself was cDNA or gDNA.

The CDR3 is 15 amino acids. V lost 5 bases, J lost 2 bases, and 4 bases stayed unmatched. Germline V gene lookup returns CDR1 SGHAT and CDR2 FQNNGV. Under the authors' procedure: Estimation of nucleated cell counts relied on the amplification of reference gene primers. Repertoires were generated with immunoSEQ multiplex PCR, while TCRdb's copy carries only in-frame clones and drops some. V and J calls and clone size come straight from that table; D and trimming were deduced from the DNA. The profile shows approximately 250,000 clones, 85% of them singletons. Material: peripheral blood. This receptor was identified in a woman aged 55-69 years with active or convalescent COVID-19. This chain uses TRBV11-2 with TRBJ2-7; TRBD2 agrees at 12 bases. This chain's CDR3 is CASSPLAGGPYEQYF. The CDR3, as DNA: TGTGCCAGCAGCCCCCTAGCGGGAGGGCCCTACGAGCAGTACTTC.